This is a list of T cell receptor beta chains from one sample in a study of control samples from healthy donors and cancer patients. Measured with immunoSEQ multiplex PCR; TCRdb has only the in-frame clones, and not every one. Of under 95,000 clones listed, roughly 90% were seen once; the top ten hold roughly 0.92%. Material for sequencing was blood. These receptors were obtained from a woman aged 25 to 39 in good health. CDR3s include the opening cysteine and the closing phenylalanine or tryptophan. A D gene is named only where the DNA matches it firmly. Clone size appears in some rows only: once, few, many, or a class for an expanded clone.

.	TRBV5-1	.	TRBJ1-6	14	CASSLAGANSPLHF	TGCGCCAGCAGCTTGGCTGGGGCCAATTCACCCCTCCACTTT
.	TRBV28	.	TRBJ2-1	16	CASSSHDLNYYNEQFF	TGTGCCAGCAGTTCTCACGATCTCAACTATTACAATGAGCAGTTCTTC
.	TRBV6-4	.	TRBJ1-2	14	CASSDTGPSGGYTF	TGTGCCAGCAGTGATACAGGGCCATCAGGAGGCTACACCTTC
.	TRBV18	.	TRBJ1-6	17	CASSPRGYGDRNSPLHF	TGTGCCAGCTCACCCCGAGGATACGGGGATCGGAATTCACCCCTCCACTTT
.	TRBV9	TRBD1	TRBJ2-1	16	CASSGRTGASYNEQFF	TGTGCCAGCAGCGGACGAACAGGGGCTTCCTACAATGAGCAGTTCTTC
.	TRBV4-1	.	TRBJ2-6	16	CASSQRRDSGANVLTF	TGCGCCAGCAGCCAACGCAGGGACTCTGGGGCCAACGTCCTGACTTTC
.	TRBV3-1/TRBV3-2	TRBD1	TRBJ2-5	15	CASSPQGTAPRTQYF	TGTGCCAGCAGCCCTCAAGGGACAGCACCTCGGACCCAGTACTTC
once	TRBV14	.	TRBJ2-4	12	CASSPARNIQYF	TGTGCCAGCAGCCCCGCGAGGAACATTCAGTACTTC
once	TRBV19	.	TRBJ1-1	14	CASSRRGGPLQAFF	TGTGCCAGTAGTAGGAGGGGAGGGCCCCTCCAAGCTTTCTTT
.	TRBV7-2	.	TRBJ2-3	13	CASSPERAYTQYF	TGTGCCAGCAGCCCAGAACGGGCTTATACGCAGTATTTT
.	TRBV19	.	TRBJ2-2	14	CASTRDWNTGELFF	TGTGCCAGTACCAGGGACTGGAACACCGGGGAGCTGTTTTTT
.	TRBV11-2	.	TRBJ1-4	15	CASSFQAATNEKLFF	TGTGCCAGCAGCTTTCAGGCAGCAACTAATGAAAAACTGTTTTTT
once	TRBV27	.	TRBJ1-4	16	CASSPSSPPTNEKLFF	TGTGCCAGCAGTCCCTCCTCCCCCCCAACTAATGAAAAACTGTTTTTT